This TCR beta chain was identified during a study of blood T cell repertoires in COVID-19. Study information: Some COVID-19 samples were acute and others convalescent; all came from the United States, Italy and Spain. T cells, B-cell-depleted T cells, or PBMCs supplied cDNA or gDNA.

J lost 5 bases, V lost 5 bases, and 6 bases had no gene match. The CDR3 length is 15 residues. CDR1 and CDR2 from the germline V gene are SNHLY and FYNNEI. Original handling: Reference gene primer amplification gave nucleated cell count estimates. The assay was immunoSEQ multiplex PCR, and TCRdb's table has in-frame clones only and misses some. V, J and clone size are those of that table, while D and trimming were read from the DNA. The sample lists about 41,000 clones; roughly four fifths were seen once. This receptor was taken from a woman aged 60-75 years with acute or convalescent COVID-19. The sequenced material came from peripheral blood. V is TRBV2 and J is TRBJ2-1, with 10 bases matching TRBD2. For the CDR3, the DNA is TGTGCCAGCAGTCCGTCTAGCGGGAGACACAATGAGCAGTTCTTC. Translated: CASSPSSGRHNEQFF. The full variable domain, its missing parts supplied by reference TRBV2 and TRBJ2-1, is EPEVTQTPSHQVTQMGQEVILRCVPISNHLYFYWYRQILGQKVEFLVSFYNNEISEKSEIFDDQFSVERPDGSNFTLKIRSTKLEDSAMYFCASSPSSGRHNEQFFGPGTRLTVL.